Given below is one T cell receptor beta chain in context. V lost 0 bases, J lost 5 bases, and 13 bases lay in between. Germline assignment: CDR1 SGHDN and CDR2 FVKESK. The CDR3 sequence is 16 residues long. This sample's time point: baseline, week 1 (first vaccination visit). Treatment meaning: pre-vaccination baseline after standard-of-care therapy. The sample comes from a study of a mutant IDH1 vaccine in newly diagnosed glioma. Study summary: Most patients had radiochemotherapy with temozolomide before enrollment; others had one alone.

The data were produced by immunoSEQ multiplex PCR, yet TCRdb's version contains in-frame clones alone and is incomplete. The sample records roughly 50,000 clones, 80% to 90% being singletons. V usage is TRBV14 and J usage is TRBJ2-2, with D maybe TRBD2 (6 bases). The specimen was PBMCs, collected from a glioma patient treated with radiotherapy, temozolomide or both. The source is a man in his late teens or twenties with glioma. This CDR3 reads CASSQDWGDQTGELFF. The CDR3 bases are TGTGCCAGCAGCCAAGATTGGGGGGACCAAACCGGGGAGCTGTTTTTT.